The clone carrying this TCR beta chain was observed at least ten times. Its specificity is unknown. Over 18 months, lack of ophthalmopathy progression marked Graves' hyperthyroidism as stable. For the diagnoses, clinical symptoms, serum thyroxine and TRAb, thyroid ultrasound and orbital computed tomography were used. This specimen comes from a study of T cells in Graves' hyperthyroidism and ophthalmopathy. Overall study results and limits: Blood also carried most thyroid clonotypes expanded above 0.001. Researchers report that a 13 V-J model separated ophthalmopathy from stable hyperthyroidism.

The investigators amplified TCR beta CDR3 regions from RNA transcripts. The HTBI primer set was used in a first-round RT-PCR of the TCR CDR3. TCRdb re-derived calls from the multiplex PCR reads in MiXCR, one entry per CDR3 protein. This table has approximately 480,000 distinct CDR3 sequences, under 25% appearing once. This TCR was recovered from a man between 18 and 35 years old with Graves' hyperthyroidism. Sequenced material: blood.

CDR3 nucleotide sequence: TGCGCCAGCAGAGGACAGGGGGCTTCCGGGGAGCTGTTTTTT. Protein sequence: CASRGQGASGELFF. This chain joins TRBV5-1 and TRBJ2-2, with 11 bases matching TRBD1. There are 14 residues in the CDR3. Per germline, CDR1 SGHRS and CDR2 YFSETQ. The J segment lost 6 bases and the V segment lost 5 bases, leaving 3 bases of the junction unmatched. Looking up the rest from reference TRBV5-1 and TRBJ2-2 gives the full variable domain: KAGVTQTPRYLIKTRGQQVTLSCSPISGHRSVSWYQQTPGQGLQFLFEYFSETQRNKGNFPGRFSGRQFSNSRSEMNVSTLELGDSALYLCASRGQGASGELFFGEGSRLTVL.